The 15 T cell receptor beta chains reported below all come from one sample, sequenced in a study of shared clonotypes between healthy human individuals. Profiling relied on immunoSEQ multiplex PCR, and the TCRdb table lists in-frame clones only, not all of them. The sample holds about 1 million clones; approximately 68% are singletons and the top ten take approximately 1.5%. The sequenced sample was memory CD4+ T cells sorted from blood. Indicated subset: CD45RA-negative fraction. All receptors derive from a man between 18 and 35 years old in good health.

This chain joins TRBV10-1 and TRBJ2-4, with 9 positions matching TRBD1. The germline CDR1 and CDR2 sequences are WNHNN and SYGVQD (reference sequence). This CDR3 spans 15 amino acids. J gave up 9 bases and V 5 bases, and 11 bases lay outside the gene matches. The CDR3 spells CASSSGRTGEGIQYF. The CDR3 nucleotides are TGCGCCAGCAGTTCCGGAAGGACAGGGGAGGGCATTCAGTACTTC.

This clone occurred many times. The V call is TRBV28, the J call TRBJ2-5, with 9 bases fitting TRBD1. Trimming at V came to 3 bases and at J to 5 bases, leaving 13 bases not matched to a gene. The CDR3 is 17 amino acids. CDR1 and CDR2 (germline): MDHEN, SYDVKM. The CDR3 nucleotides are TGTGCCAGCAGTTTGGGCCCGGGACAGGGTCACCGGGAGACCCAGTACTTC. Translating it yields CASSLGPGQGHRETQYF.

The genes are TRBV5-6 and TRBJ2-1; 10 positions match TRBD2. This CDR3 is built from 14 residues. Germline V gene lookup returns CDR1 SGHDT and CDR2 YYEEEE. Losses at the gene ends were 2 bases for V and 5 bases for J; bases not matched to a gene: 1. This CDR3 reads CASSLSGRDNEQFF. The CDR3, as DNA: TGTGCCAGCAGCTTAAGCGGGAGGGACAATGAGCAGTTCTTC.

V usage is TRBV6-5 and J usage is TRBJ2-5, with D possibly TRBD1 on 5 matching bases. Germline assignment: CDR1 MNHEY and CDR2 SVGAGI. The CDR3 length is 13 residues. Trimming removed 6 bases at V and 5 bases at J, with 13 bases between. CDR3 region: CASSQGTRETQYF. CDR3 coding DNA: TGTGCCAGCAGCCAGGGAACTCGGGAGACCCAGTACTTC.

The chain employs TRBV15 and TRBJ2-7, with a weak D call TRBD1 (6 bases). Trimming removed 0 bases at V and 0 bases at J, with 12 bases between. The germline V gene has CDR1 LNHNV and CDR2 YYDKDF (reference sequence). The CDR3 length is 16 residues. CDR3 sequence (DNA): TGTGCCACCAGCAGAGAGGCGGCAGGGGCCTCCTACGAGCAGTACTTC. Amino acid sequence: CATSREAAGASYEQYF.

This clone occurred a few times. The chain uses TRBV2 and TRBJ1-1; weak D call: TRBD1 (5 bases). Germline V gene sequence: CDR1 SNHLY, CDR2 FYNNEI. The length of the CDR3 is 11 residues. The V gene lost 8 bases and the J gene lost 1 base, with 5 bases spanning the gap. The CDR3 coding sequence is TGTGCCAGCGGACAGAACACTGAAGCTTTCTTT. It is translated as CASGQNTEAFF.

This clone was recorded a few times. The chain couples TRBV7-9 to TRBJ1-1; D uncertain. Germline V gene sequence: CDR1 SEHNR, CDR2 FQNEAQ (reference sequence). Trimming stripped 2 bases from V and 5 bases from J, with 9 bases between. The CDR3 extends over 13 amino acids. CDR3 in DNA: TGTGCCAGCAGCTTAATTCAGGAGACTGAAGCTTTCTTT. Protein sequence: CASSLIQETEAFF.

The CDR3 DNA reads TGTGCCACCACTAGCGGGGTAAGCTCCTACGAGCAGTACTTC. Protein product: CATTSGVSSYEQYF. The rearrangement links TRBV10-3 to TRBJ2-7; 10 nucleotides line up with TRBD2. V was pared by 10 bases and J by 0 bases, with 6 bases of the junction left unmatched. In germline, CDR1 is ENHRY, CDR2 SYGVKD. This CDR3 is built from 14 residues.

This chain uses TRBV15 with TRBJ2-7; D gene unclear. V lost 0 bases to trimming and J lost 1 base, with 13 bases between them. Looked up from germline, CDR1 is LNHNV and CDR2 is YYDKDF (reference sequence). The CDR3 is 16 residues long. CDR3 loop: CATSRDRADPSYEQYF. The CDR3 nucleotides are TGTGCCACCAGCAGAGATAGGGCGGACCCTTCCTACGAGCAGTACTTC.

This rearrangement joins TRBV30 to TRBJ2-1; 9 positions match TRBD2. This CDR3 comprises 15 residues. Germline-derived CDR1 and CDR2 are GTSNPN and SVGIG (reference sequence). Trimming at V came to 0 bases and at J to 8 bases, leaving 8 bases not matched to a gene. The CDR3, as DNA: TGTGCCTGGAGTGTGGGGGTTAGCGGGGGAGATGAGCAGTTCTTC. It translates to CAWSVGVSGGDEQFF.

This clone was observed a handful of times. The chain has TRBV18 and TRBJ1-5; 7 bases agree with TRBD1. Germline-derived CDR1 and CDR2 are KGHSH and LQKENI. Trimming at V came to 3 bases and at J to 5 bases, leaving 4 bases not matched to a gene. This CDR3 is 14 amino acids long. CDR3 bases: TGTGCCAGCTCACCCGACAGGGCGGATCAGCCCCAGCATTTT. Translated, it gives CASSPDRADQPQHF.

This rearrangement joins TRBV6-5 to TRBJ1-2; the D is unclear. With 0 bases removed from V and 10 bases from J, the gap between germline ends came to 9 bases. The CDR3 extends over 12 amino acids. Germline V CDR1 and CDR2: MNHEY, SVGAGI. The CDR3 region has the DNA TGTGCCAGCAGTTACTCGGAGAGGCCCTACACCTTC. Translating it yields CASSYSERPYTF.

This chain links TRBV19 with TRBJ2-3; the D gene is possibly TRBD1 (6 bases). Germline loops: CDR1 LNHDA, CDR2 SQIVND (reference sequence). The length of the CDR3 is 14 residues. V lost 5 bases, J lost 6 bases, and 15 bases lay in between. The CDR3 nucleotides are TGTGCCAGTAGTCACGGACAGTTCGGGGATACGCAGTATTTT. Amino acids: CASSHGQFGDTQYF.

The chain joins TRBV7-2 to TRBJ2-3, with unresolved D. The germline V gene has CDR1 SGHTA and CDR2 FQGNSA. The V and J ends lost 1 base and 3 bases respectively, with 8 bases between them. This CDR3 contains 14 residues. In DNA, the CDR3 is TGTGCCAGCAGCTTAGGACTCAAGACAGATACGCAGTATTTT. As protein: CASSLGLKTDTQYF.

The chain carries TRBV28 and TRBJ2-1; the match to TRBD2 covers 11 bases. The germline CDR1 and CDR2 sequences are MDHEN and SYDVKM. The CDR3 consists of 16 residues. The trim removed 6 bases at V and 2 bases at J, leaving 6 bases unmatched. The CDR3 coding sequence is TGTGCCAGCAGGGTGGGGACTAGCGGTACCTACAATGAGCAGTTCTTC. Translating it yields CASRVGTSGTYNEQFF.